The 16 T cell receptor beta chains given below trace back to one sample, sequenced in a study of blood T cells in healthy people across ages. A second PCR, run for roughly 7 to 12 cycles, used a sample-barcoded 5' primer plus a J-beta primer mix. TCRdb re-called the 5' RACE reads with MiXCR, one entry per CDR3 protein. The sample shows around 1,700,000 distinct CDR3 sequences, roughly 27% of them seen only once. Specimen: blood. The receptors were gathered from a woman in her 30s in good health.

The chain carries TRBV27 and TRBJ2-1, with D maybe TRBD2 (6 bases). Germline CDR1 is MNHEY and CDR2 is SMNVEV (reference sequence). With 4 bases removed from V and 7 bases from J, the gap between germline ends came to 11 bases. The CDR3 has 13 residues. The CDR3 is CASSSKLANEQFF. The CDR3 DNA reads as TGTGCCAGCAGTTCCAAGCTAGCGAATGAGCAGTTCTTC.

This clonotype was detected only a few times. The chain recombines TRBV4-2 with TRBJ2-3, with 14 bases that match TRBD2. CDR3 size: 18 residues. CDR1 and CDR2 (germline): LGHNA, YNFKEQ. Trimming removed 7 bases from V and 1 base from J; junction bases left unmatched: 10. The CDR3 region has the DNA TGTGCCAGCACCCCGACTAGCGGGGGGGCCGTTGGCACAGATACGCAGTATTTT. This encodes CASTPTSGGAVGTDTQYF.

The rearrangement joins TRBV20-1 to TRBJ2-5; D gene ambiguous. The V end was cut by 3 bases, the J end by 4 bases, with 12 bases between. Looked up from germline, CDR1 is DFQATT and CDR2 is SNEGSKA (reference sequence). The CDR3 consists of 13 residues. The chain's CDR3 is CSAREGSGETQYF. The DNA for the CDR3 is TGCAGTGCTAGGGAAGGGTCCGGAGAGACCCAGTACTTC.

This clonotype showed up just a few times. A much bigger clone sits one base away, suggesting this may be a read error. This chain connects TRBV6-5 to TRBJ2-7, with 8 nucleotides matching TRBD2. Germline V gene lookup returns CDR1 MNHEY and CDR2 SVGAGI. This CDR3 has 16 residues. The trim removed 2 bases at V and 2 bases at J, leaving 8 bases unmatched. CDR3 sequence: CASSYRGGGSPYEQYF. The CDR3 nucleotides read TGTGCCAGCAGTTACAGGGGCGGGGGGTCTCCCTACGAGCAGTACTTC.

Worth noting for this clonotype: At one of its ends the junction is not consistent with the germline gene, which may arise from a read error. DNA for the CDR3: TGTACCAGCAGTCCTGGGGTTTGGGACAGATCCAGCTCTGGGGCCAACGTCCTGACTTTC. Its protein is CTSSPGVWDRSSSGANVLTF. This chain uses TRBV12-3 or TRBV12-4 with TRBJ2-6, with TRBD1 identical over 7 bases. The CDR3 runs 20 residues.

The sample holds many counts of this clonotype. J is TRBJ1-4 and V is TRBV7-2; D perhaps matches TRBD1 (5 bases). With 6 bases removed from V and 3 bases from J, the gap between germline ends came to 8 bases. CDR1 is SGHTA and CDR2 is FQGNSA in the germline V gene. This CDR3 has 13 residues. CDR3 sequence (DNA): TGTGCCAGCAGTCCGGGACCTAATGAAAAACTGTTTTTT. This codes for CASSPGPNEKLFF. Filled out from reference TRBV7-2 and TRBJ1-4, the complete variable domain reads GAGVSQSPSNKVTEKGKDVELRCDPISGHTALYWYRQSLGQGLEFLIYFQGNSAPDKSGLPSDRFSAERTGGSVSTLTIQRTQQEDSAVYLCASSPGPNEKLFFGSGTQLSVL.

This clonotype was seen many times. The genes are TRBV20-1 and TRBJ2-4; 8 nucleotides align to TRBD1. Unmatched junction bases numbered 9, after V lost 5 bases and J lost 9 bases. Germline CDR1 is DFQATT and CDR2 is SNEGSKA (reference sequence). The CDR3 has 13 amino acids. This chain's CDR3 is CSAPDRGVGIQYF. In DNA, the CDR3 is TGCAGTGCTCCTGACAGGGGCGTGGGCATTCAGTACTTC.

The chain employs TRBV4-1 and TRBJ2-5, with D perhaps TRBD2 (6 bases). The last part of the DNA fits TRBJ2-7 better; the J call may be wrong. The CDR3 is made up of 16 amino acids. Germline V gene sequence: CDR1 MGHRA, CDR2 YSYEKL. DNA of the CDR3: TGCGCCAGCAGCCGGGGCGCGGGACCTGGGGCCTACGAGCAGTACTTC. This gives the protein CASSRGAGPGAYEQYF.

The chain has TRBV12-3 or TRBV12-4 and TRBJ1-1, with unresolved D. The V end was cut by 2 bases, the J end by 8 bases, with 15 bases between. The CDR3 totals 14 residues. CDR3 nucleotides: TGTGCCAGCAGTTTAAACCGGGCCACGCCAGAAGCTTTCTTT. It is translated as CASSLNRATPEAFF.

There are a few counts of this clonotype. V usage is TRBV5-1 and J usage is TRBJ2-5; maybe TRBD2 (6 bases). The V end lost 2 bases, the J end lost 6 bases, and 14 bases lay between the germline ends. Germline values: CDR1 SGHRS, CDR2 YFSETQ. This CDR3 spans 14 amino acids. CDR3 protein: CASSFGSGDQTQYF. DNA of the CDR3: TGCGCCAGCAGCTTTGGATCGGGGGACCAGACCCAGTACTTC.

The V call is TRBV27, the J call TRBJ2-5; the match to TRBD2 covers 7 bases. V lost 3 bases and J lost 4; bases outside the gene matches: 8. The CDR3 consists of 15 residues. The germline CDR1 and CDR2 sequences are MNHEY and SMNVEV (reference sequence). CDR3 in amino acids: CASSFSSGGRETQYF. The CDR3 bases are TGTGCCAGCAGTTTTTCTAGCGGAGGGAGAGAGACCCAGTACTTC.

This CDR3 reads CASRITGRGNTEAFF. The DNA for the CDR3 is TGTGCCAGCAGGATTACAGGGAGGGGAAACACTGAAGCTTTCTTT. The rearrangement links TRBV3-1 to TRBJ1-1, with TRBD1 as a possible D gene (6 bases). Germline V gives CDR1 LGHDT, CDR2 YNNKEL (reference sequence). Trimming took 6 bases from V and 2 from J, leaving 16 bases between them. The CDR3 has 15 amino acids. The full variable domain, rest sourced from reference TRBV3-1 and TRBJ1-1, is DTAVSQTPKYLVTQMGNDKSIKCEQNLGHDTMYWYKQDSKKFLKIMFSYNNKELIINETVPNRFSPKSPDKAHLNLHINSLELGDSAVYFCASRITGRGNTEAFFGQGTRLTVV.

The chain couples TRBV7-2 to TRBJ1-2, with D perhaps matching TRBD1 (5 bases). Trimming stripped 4 bases from V and 9 bases from J, with 15 bases between. The CDR3 consists of 13 residues. Germline V gene lookup returns CDR1 SGHTA and CDR2 FQGNSA. The CDR3 reads CASSSEGPESYTF. CDR3 DNA sequence: TGTGCCAGCAGCTCCGAGGGACCGGAGAGCTACACCTTC. Full variable domain (rest looked up from reference TRBV7-2 and TRBJ1-2): GAGVSQSPSNKVTEKGKDVELRCDPISGHTALYWYRQSLGQGLEFLIYFQGNSAPDKSGLPSDRFSAERTGGSVSTLTIQRTQQEDSAVYLCASSSEGPESYTFGSGTRLTVV.

The rearrangement joins TRBV27 to TRBJ1-2; a possible D gene is TRBD1 (6 bases). The germline V and J ends were trimmed by 6 bases and 8 bases, with 10 bases remaining between them. The germline V gene encodes CDR1 MNHEY and CDR2 SMNVEV (reference sequence). This CDR3 region has 11 residues. Here the CDR3 DNA reads TGTGCCAGCAGGGGGGGCGCGGGCTACACCTTC. Residues: CASRGGAGYTF.

This chain joins TRBV27 and TRBJ2-1; D unclear. Per germline, CDR1 MNHEY and CDR2 SMNVEV (reference sequence). The CDR3 runs 13 residues. V lost 4 bases, J lost 8 bases, and 12 bases lay in between. The CDR3 sequence is CASSSTLDYEQFF. In nucleotides, the CDR3 is TGTGCCAGCAGTTCCACGCTAGACTATGAGCAGTTCTTC.

The chain links TRBV20-1 to TRBJ1-5; D is perhaps TRBD1 (5 bases). Per germline, CDR1 DFQATT and CDR2 SNEGSKA (reference sequence). Between the trimmed V and J ends, which lost 8 bases and 0 bases, there was a span of 11 bases. The CDR3 is 13 residues long. This CDR3 is CSTRRGSNQPQHF. Here the CDR3 DNA reads TGCAGTACGAGAAGGGGTAGCAATCAGCCCCAGCATTTT.